The source of this TCR beta chain is a study of identifying expanded T cells in peripheral blood (dated by TCRdb to about 2019). For context, the study as a whole: Technical replicates were generated by sequencing separate aliquots of the same genomic DNA pool, and four replicates were compared pairwise.

During the collection period, no infections or other immune events were recorded for the healthy donors. To calibrate time-dependent variance in a beta-binomial model of T-cell clone differential abundance, blood repertoires from healthy donors were used as a training cohort. The training cohort comprised roughly ten healthy donors, 3 female and 7 male. On average the donors were about 45 years old, and their ages spanned roughly 29 to 64 years. Whole blood, obtained from a commercial supplier, was collected from each healthy donor at three time points spaced approximately two weeks apart. Genomic DNA was extracted from unsorted whole blood for immunosequencing. Points the paper makes about the study in general: Across all healthy donors, variance in clone template counts between two-week samples was found to increase significantly with total template count. The beta-binomial model significantly reduced the number of clones called differentially abundant and the false-positive rate across all healthy-donor time intervals. About 1.1 differentially abundant clones were flagged by the binomial model between technical replicates, whereas about 15 and 19 were flagged over approximately two weeks and four weeks, respectively. It was expected by the authors that biological variance in healthy repertoires might increase further over much longer intervals, such as months to years.

From its cysteine to its phenylalanine, the CDR3 spans 14 amino acids. Solely the CDR3 DNA is kept, with 42 bases framed from the first base. Unmatched junction bases come to 3, with V trimmed by 5 bases and J by 0 bases. For CDR1 and CDR2, the germline V gene lists SGHRS and YFSETQ. In the case of this clone: What this receptor recognizes is not known. Base qualities are not recorded, but no much larger clone differs from it by a single base.

TCRbeta CDR3 regions were profiled by bias-controlled multiplex PCR amplification of genomic DNA with the immunoSEQ Assay. Concerning the study's data processing: To quantify the absolute abundance of each unique TCRbeta CDR3 region, the sequences were collapsed and filtered. Two models were used to test differential abundance: a binomial model (Fisher-equivalent) and a beta-binomial model that adds time-dependent variance fitted from healthy donors. Clones with fewer than 5 combined templates were removed, and a clone was called differentially abundant if the clone's Benjamini-Hochberg FDR was below 0.01. Beta-binomial variance was modeled as a function of total template count across the two samples using the form v = (b*log(k)+a)^2. TCRdb holds this immuneACCESS table with in-frame rearrangements only. Some clones are missing; in checked studies, unresolved V genes explain under half, and the rest has no known cause. V and J calls and clone size follow that table, whereas D and trimming were derived from the DNA. Present in this sample are about 52,000 clones, 65% to 90% of which were seen just once. Around 15% of the sample is in the top ten clones.

This sequence was found in a person aged 18 to 70 in good health. The rearranged chain carries TRBV5-1 and TRBJ2-3, and TRBD1 aligns with 7 junction nucleotides. The specimen sequenced was blood. CDR3 protein: CASRRTGSTDTQYF. The bases read TGCGCCAGCAGGAGGACAGGTAGCACAGATACGCAGTATTTT.